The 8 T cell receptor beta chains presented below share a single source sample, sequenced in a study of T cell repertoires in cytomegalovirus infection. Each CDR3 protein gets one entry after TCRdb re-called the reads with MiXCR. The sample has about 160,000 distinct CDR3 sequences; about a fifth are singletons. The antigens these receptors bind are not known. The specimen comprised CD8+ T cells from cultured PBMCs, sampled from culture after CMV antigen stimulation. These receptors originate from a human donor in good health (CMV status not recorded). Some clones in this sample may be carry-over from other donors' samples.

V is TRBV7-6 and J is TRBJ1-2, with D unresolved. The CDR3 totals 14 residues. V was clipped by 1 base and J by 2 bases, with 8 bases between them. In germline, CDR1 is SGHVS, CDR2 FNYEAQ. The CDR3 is CASSLGEGNYGYTF. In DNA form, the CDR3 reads TGTGCCAGCAGCTTAGGAGAGGGAAACTATGGCTACACCTTC.

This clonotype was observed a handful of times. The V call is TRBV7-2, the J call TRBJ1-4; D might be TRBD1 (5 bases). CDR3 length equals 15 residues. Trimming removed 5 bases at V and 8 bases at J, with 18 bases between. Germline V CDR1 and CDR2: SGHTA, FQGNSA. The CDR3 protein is CASSPRDSKSEKLFF. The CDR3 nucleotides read TGTGCCAGCAGCCCCCGGGACTCAAAATCGGAAAAACTGTTTTTT.

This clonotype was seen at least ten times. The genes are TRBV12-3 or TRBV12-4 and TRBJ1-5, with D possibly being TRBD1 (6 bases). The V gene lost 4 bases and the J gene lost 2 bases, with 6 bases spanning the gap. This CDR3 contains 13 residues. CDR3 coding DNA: TGTGCCAGCAGTTCAGGGGGCAATCAGCCCCAGCATTTT. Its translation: CASSSGGNQPQHF.

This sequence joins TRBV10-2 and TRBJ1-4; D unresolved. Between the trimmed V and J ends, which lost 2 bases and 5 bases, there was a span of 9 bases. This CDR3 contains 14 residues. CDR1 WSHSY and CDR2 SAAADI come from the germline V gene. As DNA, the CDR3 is TGCGCCAGCAGTGAGCCGCCTATCAATGAAAAACTGTTTTTT. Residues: CASSEPPINEKLFF.

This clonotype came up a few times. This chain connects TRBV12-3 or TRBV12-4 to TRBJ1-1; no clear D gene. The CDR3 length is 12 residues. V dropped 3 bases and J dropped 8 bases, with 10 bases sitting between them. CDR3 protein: CASSLSVTEAFF. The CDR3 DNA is TGTGCCAGCAGTTTGAGCGTGACAGAAGCTTTCTTT.

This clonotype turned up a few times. The CDR3 loop reads CATPSAPTSGEVYEQYF. The CDR3, as DNA: TGTGCCACCCCCTCGGCCCCGACTAGCGGGGAGGTCTACGAGCAGTACTTC. The chain uses TRBV2 and TRBJ2-7; 11 bases match TRBD2. The CDR3 is 17 amino acids. Losses at the gene ends were 10 bases for V and 3 bases for J; bases not matched to a gene: 17. Per germline, CDR1 SNHLY and CDR2 FYNNEI.

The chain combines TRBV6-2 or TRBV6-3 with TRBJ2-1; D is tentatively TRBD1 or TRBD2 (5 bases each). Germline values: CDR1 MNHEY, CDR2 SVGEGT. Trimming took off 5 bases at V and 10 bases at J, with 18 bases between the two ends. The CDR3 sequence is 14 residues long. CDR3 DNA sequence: TGTGCCAGCAGTAACCGGGGCGGAGGAAGGGAGCAGTTCTTC. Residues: CASSNRGGGREQFF.

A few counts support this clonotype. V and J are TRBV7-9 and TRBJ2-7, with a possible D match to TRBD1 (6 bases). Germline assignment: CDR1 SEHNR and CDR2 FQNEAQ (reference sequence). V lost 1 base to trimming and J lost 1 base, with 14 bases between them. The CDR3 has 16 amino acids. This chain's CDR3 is CASSLVQGSRSYEQYF. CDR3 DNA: TGTGCCAGCAGCTTAGTCCAGGGGAGCCGGTCCTACGAGCAGTACTTC.